This passage covers 25 T cell receptor beta chains from one sample sequenced in a study of blood T cell repertoires in COVID-19. Some clones are missing from TCRdb's copy, which holds only in-frame ones; the method was immunoSEQ multiplex PCR. The sample consists of about 170,000 clones, around 83% of them appearing once. The source material was peripheral blood. The receptor source for this set is a woman in her 70s who had recovered from COVID-19.

This clone was recorded once. V and J are TRBV28 and TRBJ2-6, with 7 bases lining up with TRBD1. CDR3 length: 16 amino acids. J was trimmed by 0 bases and V by 4 bases; bases with no gene match: 3. Germline V gene sequence: CDR1 MDHEN, CDR2 SYDVKM. The CDR3 nucleotides are TGTGCCAGCAGTTCCCCAGGGGGCTCTGGGGCCAACGTCCTGACTTTC. Protein: CASSSPGGSGANVLTF. Combining the CDR3 with reference TRBV28 and TRBJ2-6 gives the whole variable domain DVKVTQSSRYLVKRTGEKVFLECVQDMDHENMFWYRQDPGLGLRLIYFSYDVKMKEKGDIPEGYSVSREKKERFSLILESASTNQTSMYLCASSSPGGSGANVLTFGAGSRLTVL.

The chain is built from TRBV4-2 and TRBJ2-1; 9 bases are shared with TRBD2. The CDR3 has 17 residues. J gave up 9 bases and V 1 base, and 13 bases lay outside the gene matches. Germline CDR1 LGHNA, CDR2 YNFKEQ. CDR3 protein: CASSQAPRREGGLEQFF. The CDR3 DNA sequence: TGTGCCAGCAGCCAAGCCCCCCGGCGGGAGGGGGGTCTTGAGCAGTTCTTC.

About this clone: The sample has other DNA sequences that encode this CDR3 too. The rearrangement links TRBV4-2 to TRBJ2-7; 10 positions agree with TRBD2. The CDR3 extends over 15 amino acids. Germline assignment: CDR1 LGHNA and CDR2 YNFKEQ. The V and J ends lost 0 bases and 4 bases, in that order; junction bases with no gene match: 3. The CDR3, as DNA: TGTGCCAGCAGCCAAGAGGCTAGCGGGAGTTACGAGCAGTACTTC. This translates into CASSQEASGSYEQYF.

V is TRBV6-5 and J is TRBJ1-5; 8 positions match TRBD1. J gave up 6 bases and V 6 bases, and 10 bases lay outside the gene matches. The CDR3 consists of 15 residues. Germline V gene lookup returns CDR1 MNHEY and CDR2 SVGAGI. CDR3 bases: TGTGCCAGCAGCCGCGACAGGGGACGGGGTCAGCCCCAGCATTTT. This codes for CASSRDRGRGQPQHF.

This clone has more than one count but fewer than ten. The chain uses TRBV27 and TRBJ2-2, with TRBD2 as a possible D gene (5 bases). CDR1 is MNHEY, CDR2 SMNVEV, per germline (reference sequence). The CDR3 totals 12 residues. With 4 bases removed from V and 8 bases from J, the gap between germline ends came to 8 bases. The CDR3, as DNA: TGTGCCAGCAGTTCCCGAGGGGGGGAGCTGTTTTTT. This encodes CASSSRGGELFF.

J is TRBJ2-7 and V is TRBV2; perhaps TRBD2 as D (6 bases). The germline CDR1 and CDR2 sequences are SNHLY and FYNNEI. The CDR3 runs to 10 residues. The CDR3 DNA sequence: TGTGCGGGGGGTGCCTACGAGCAGTACTTC. The encoded protein is CAGGAYEQYF.

J is TRBJ1-5 and V is TRBV4-1; D is ambiguous. CDR3 length: 13 amino acids. CDR1 and CDR2 from the germline V gene are MGHRA and YSYEKL. CDR3 nucleotide sequence: TGCGCGAGCGGGCGGGCGAGCAATCAGCCCCAGCATTTT. This translates into CASGRASNQPQHF.

The chain links TRBV18 to TRBJ1-2, with D hard to call. CDR1 and CDR2 (germline): KGHSH, LQKENI. This CDR3 has 12 residues. V lost 3 bases, J lost 8 bases, and 10 bases lay in between. The chain's CDR3 is CASSPPGGGYTF. DNA for the CDR3: TGTGCCAGCTCACCGCCGGGAGGCGGCTACACCTTC. Using reference TRBV18 and TRBJ1-2 for the parts outside the CDR3, the full variable domain is NAGVMQNPRHLVRRRGQEARLRCSPMKGHSHVYWYRQLPEEGLKFMVYLQKENIIDESGMPKERFSAEFPKEGPSILRIQQVVRGDSAAYFCASSPPGGGYTFGSGTRLTVV.

This chain joins TRBV2 and TRBJ2-5, with TRBD1 as a possible D gene (8 bases). Germline values: CDR1 SNHLY, CDR2 FYNNEI. This CDR3 contains 16 residues. The germline V and J ends were trimmed by 4 bases and 5 bases, with 20 bases remaining between them. CDR3 DNA: TGTGCCAGCAGTGCCGGGACAGGCGGGAGCGGGGAGACCCAGTACTTC. It yields the protein CASSAGTGGSGETQYF. The full variable domain, its missing parts supplied by reference TRBV2 and TRBJ2-5, is EPEVTQTPSHQVTQMGQEVILRCVPISNHLYFYWYRQILGQKVEFLVSFYNNEISEKSEIFDDQFSVERPDGSNFTLKIRSTKLEDSAMYFCASSAGTGGSGETQYFGPGTRLLVL.

The rearrangement links TRBV7-9 to TRBJ1-1, with 8 positions matching TRBD1. J lost 5 bases, V lost 5 bases, and 10 bases had no gene match. The CDR3 contains 15 residues. The germline gives CDR1 SEHNR, CDR2 FQNEAQ (reference sequence). CDR3 residues: CASSPTGGAWTEAFF. The CDR3 DNA sequence: TGTGCCAGCAGCCCCACAGGGGGAGCCTGGACTGAAGCTTTCTTT.

V is TRBV29-1 and J is TRBJ2-7; D is ambiguous. The CDR3 length is 12 residues. Germline CDR1 reads SQVTM; CDR2 reads ANQGSEA. The germline V and J ends were trimmed by 2 bases and 0 bases, with 5 bases remaining between them. CDR3 in amino acids: CSVENYSYEQYF. The DNA of the CDR3 is TGCAGCGTTGAAAACTACTCCTACGAGCAGTACTTC.

On this clone itself: The identical CDR3 is also encoded by other nucleotide sequences in the sample. The chain is built from TRBV5-5 and TRBJ1-5; D remains unclear. The CDR3 has 14 residues. The V end was cut by 0 bases, the J end by 4 bases, with 8 bases between. Germline V lookup: CDR1 SGHKS, CDR2 YYEKEE (reference sequence). This chain's CDR3 is CASSLVGANQPQHF. The CDR3 DNA sequence: TGTGCCAGCAGCTTGGTGGGAGCTAATCAGCCCCAGCATTTT.

This chain uses TRBV9 with TRBJ1-5; unclear D gene. The CDR3 totals 14 residues. Looked up from germline, CDR1 is SGDLS and CDR2 is YYNGEE. Trimming took 0 bases from V and 7 from J, leaving 11 bases between them. The DNA of the CDR3 is TGTGCCAGCAGCGTAGGGGCAGGTAGGCAGCCCCAGCATTTT. It is translated as CASSVGAGRQPQHF.

This clone showed up just a few times. This sequence joins TRBV2 and TRBJ1-4; 7 bases match TRBD1. V dropped 11 bases and J dropped 8; count of bases not matched to a gene: 8. The germline V gene encodes CDR1 SNHLY and CDR2 FYNNEI. The CDR3 has 12 residues. This CDR3 is CAFRQGGEKLFF. CDR3 nucleotide sequence: TGTGCCTTTCGACAGGGTGGCGAAAAACTGTTTTTT.

This clone appeared once. The chain recombines TRBV10-3 with TRBJ1-5; tentatively, D is TRBD1 (5 bases). V was clipped by 5 bases and J by 5 bases, with 10 bases between them. The CDR3 spans 13 residues. The germline V gene encodes CDR1 ENHRY and CDR2 SYGVKD. The CDR3: CAISPGLDQPQHF. DNA for the CDR3: TGTGCCATCAGTCCAGGGCTGGATCAGCCCCAGCATTTT.

This clone came up a few times. The chain carries TRBV27 and TRBJ1-6, with D hard to call. This CDR3 is 12 amino acids long. V shed 5 bases and J shed 9 bases, with 8 bases lying between them. From germline, CDR1 is MNHEY and CDR2 SMNVEV (reference sequence). The CDR3 DNA reads as TGTGCCAGCAGTCCCCCAGGTTCACCCCTCCACTTT. This codes for CASSPPGSPLHF.

The J gene is TRBJ1-5, the V gene TRBV28; tentative D call: TRBD1 (6 bases). The CDR3 is 13 residues long. In germline, CDR1 is MDHEN, CDR2 SYDVKM. The V gene lost 5 bases and the J gene lost 5 bases, with 10 bases spanning the gap. The CDR3 region is CASSPYRDQPQHF. In DNA form, the CDR3 reads TGTGCCAGCAGTCCCTACAGGGATCAGCCCCAGCATTTT.

The J gene is TRBJ2-1, the V gene TRBV19; 9 bases fit TRBD1. The V segment lost 4 bases and the J segment 6 bases; nucleotides outside the gene matches: 4. This CDR3 spans 14 amino acids. Germline CDR1 and CDR2: LNHDA and SQIVND (reference sequence). The chain's CDR3 is CASSSTGGFNEQFF. CDR3 coding DNA: TGTGCCAGTAGTAGTACAGGGGGCTTCAATGAGCAGTTCTTC. Full variable domain (remainder filled in from reference TRBV19 and TRBJ2-1): DGGITQSPKYLFRKEGQNVTLSCEQNLNHDAMYWYRQDPGQGLRLIYYSQIVNDFQKGDIAEGYSVSREKKESFPLTVTSAQKNPTAFYLCASSSTGGFNEQFFGPGTRLTVL.

The table lists this clone with a count of one. The chain has TRBV27 and TRBJ2-3, with 7 bases fitting TRBD2. CDR1 and CDR2 (germline): MNHEY, SMNVEV (reference sequence). With V trimmed by 5 bases and J by 2 bases, 7 bases remained unmatched. CDR3 length: 15 amino acids. CDR3 amino acids: CASSPRAGDTDTQYF. CDR3 sequence (DNA): TGTGCCAGCAGTCCGCGGGCGGGGGACACAGATACGCAGTATTTT.

The V gene is TRBV18, the J gene TRBJ2-7, with TRBD1 matching over 10 bases. CDR1 KGHSH and CDR2 LQKENI come from the germline V gene. Trimming took 6 bases from V and 7 from J; bases not matched to a gene: 3. The CDR3 runs to 12 residues. The CDR3 is CASSRGQGEQYF. In nucleotides, the CDR3 is TGTGCCAGCTCCCGGGGACAGGGGGAGCAGTACTTC. Drawing the rest from reference TRBV18 and TRBJ2-7, the complete variable domain is NAGVMQNPRHLVRRRGQEARLRCSPMKGHSHVYWYRQLPEEGLKFMVYLQKENIIDESGMPKERFSAEFPKEGPSILRIQQVVRGDSAAYFCASSRGQGEQYFGPGTRLTVT.

V is TRBV20-1 and J is TRBJ2-3; D possibly corresponds to TRBD2 (7 bases). The CDR3 is made up of 14 amino acids. Germline V lookup: CDR1 DFQATT, CDR2 SNEGSKA (reference sequence). V was clipped by 3 bases and J by 6 bases, with 16 bases between them. CDR3 sequence reads: CSASGGGAADTQYF. CDR3 sequence (DNA): TGCAGTGCTAGTGGTGGGGGGGCGGCGGATACGCAGTATTTT.

The chain is built from TRBV2 and TRBJ1-2; the match to TRBD1 covers 7 bases. The V and J ends lost 4 bases and 0 bases, in that order; junction bases with no gene match: 5. Germline CDR1 SNHLY, CDR2 FYNNEI. This CDR3 is 15 amino acids long. Here the CDR3 reads CASSAGRGANYGYTF. As DNA, the CDR3 is TGTGCCAGCAGTGCGGGCAGGGGGGCTAACTATGGCTACACCTTC.

V usage is TRBV19 and J usage is TRBJ1-6; 7 bases agree with TRBD1. V lost 5 bases to trimming and J lost 9 bases; unmatched junction nucleotides: 7. The germline V gene encodes CDR1 LNHDA and CDR2 SQIVND (reference sequence). This CDR3 spans 14 amino acids. The CDR3 protein is CASSAGQAGSPLHF. The CDR3 coding sequence is TGTGCCAGTAGTGCCGGACAGGCCGGTTCACCCCTCCACTTT.

V is TRBV18 and J is TRBJ2-7; possible D gene TRBD2, 6 bases. CDR3 length equals 15 residues. V was trimmed by 6 bases and J by 0 bases, leaving 15 bases between them. Germline V gives CDR1 KGHSH, CDR2 LQKENI. CDR3 DNA: TGTGCCAGCTCCCCGGGGGAGACGAGCTCCTACGAGCAGTACTTC. It yields the protein CASSPGETSSYEQYF.

The chain couples TRBV19 to TRBJ2-5, with a possible D match to TRBD2 (5 bases). The ends were cut back, 8 bases at V and 4 bases at J, with 11 bases in the middle. The CDR3 sequence is 12 residues long. The germline gives CDR1 LNHDA, CDR2 SQIVND (reference sequence). CDR3 in DNA: TGTGCCAGTGGGATTCGGGGAGAGACCCAGTACTTC. This sequence encodes CASGIRGETQYF.